This T cell receptor (beta chain) is drawn from a study of blood T cell repertoires in COVID-19. The wider study: The United States, Italy and Spain provided the acute and convalescent COVID-19 samples. Sample material is recorded as cDNA or gDNA derived from T cells, B-cell-depleted T cells, or PBMCs.

Authors' analysis steps: Amplification of reference gene primers provided the estimated nucleated cell counts. Profiled with immunoSEQ multiplex PCR; TCRdb holds only in-frame clones, not every one. For V, J and clone size, that table is used; D and trimming come from the DNA. The sample lists approximately 58,000 clones; 70% to 90% were seen once. The sequence came from a man aged 60 to 75 with COVID-19, enrolled during active disease. The sequenced sample was peripheral blood.

Here the CDR3 DNA reads TGTGCCAGCAGAGGGAGTCCCCCCAGCACAGATACGCAGTATTTT. Protein product: CASRGSPPSTDTQYF. This chain links TRBV7-2 with TRBJ2-3, with D maybe TRBD2 (5 bases). This CDR3 spans 15 amino acids. Germline CDR1 SGHTA, CDR2 FQGNSA. V was clipped by 6 bases and J by 0 bases, with 13 bases between them.